This T cell receptor (beta chain) was observed in a study of CD8 T cells in Susac syndrome (dated by TCRdb to between 2017 and 2020). Regarding the research as a whole: The study used repertoire sequencing to test whether antigen drove CD8+ T cell activation and differentiation in Susac syndrome.

High-throughput TCR beta sequencing profiled peripheral blood CD8+ and CD4+ T cells from healthy donors, Susac syndrome patients and multiple sclerosis patients. The multiple sclerosis controls were treatment-naive patients who had stable or active relapsing-remitting disease and met the revised McDonald criteria. Bulk CD8+ and CD4+ T cells were purified by magnetic negative isolation, while CD8+ TEMRA cells were enriched using FACS. Blood was drawn into EDTA tubes, processed within 24 hours, and PBMCs were isolated by density gradient centrifugation. PBMCs intended for TCR sequencing were cryopreserved in liquid nitrogen and thawed later in a water bath at 37 degrees C. Purity of sorted or isolated CD4+, CD8+ and CD8+ TEMRA cells was at least 90%. About this clonotype: It lacks a known antigen. No base quality information exists; no much larger clone differs at one position.

RNA was extracted using the RNeasy kit, and about 0.45 to 1 microgram was reverse transcribed with random hexamers. The immunoSEQ multiplex PCR assay, covering 54 Vbeta and 13 Jbeta segments, was used to amplify TCR beta CDR3 regions. Bias from PCR amplification was corrected by using a synthetic template baseline for primer optimization and for computational correction. The authors processed their data as follows. Reads were annotated to V, D and J genes according to IMGT and were analyzed with immunoSEQ Analyzer, with only productive sequences retained. Clonality was calculated as one minus the Shannon entropy normalized by log2 of the number of productive unique sequences. Public and private clones were assessed among the 100 most prevalent clones of each patient and control. Susac-specific clones were defined as absent from healthy and MS cohorts, about 1,100 published viral clones and other ImmuneACCESS disease sequences. The public reads were reanalyzed by TCRdb: fastp trimming at Q25, MiXCR alignment, in-frame beta chains only. Under each unique CDR3 protein, matching rows form one entry showing the most common genes and DNA. Clone size and V and J calls follow TCRdb, not the original study. The table for this sample lists over 300,000 distinct CDR3 sequences; 92% of them were counted only once. Clones ranked in the top ten supply roughly 0.059% of the sample.

Results the study describes overall, beyond this receptor: The number of individuals in the TCR sequencing and HLA analysis was acknowledged as relatively small.

The receptor comes from a human donor with multiple sclerosis. The sample comprised CD4+ T cells from PBMCs.

The nucleotide sequence reads as follows: TGTGCCAGCAGCTCCCAACAGGGGTACGAGCAGTACTTC. Its protein is CASSSQQGYEQYF. The chain is made from TRBV7-2 and TRBJ2-7; 7 bases in the middle match TRBD1. V loses 4 bases at its end and J loses 4 bases; junction bases beyond the gene matches: 4. The CDR3 starts with the cysteine, ends with the phenylalanine, and has 13 residues. The entry retains the CDR3 DNA only, 39 bases that are in frame from base 1. CDR1 is given as SGHTA and CDR2 as FQGNSA, both from the germline V gene.